This is a list of T cell receptor beta chains from one sample in a study of blood T cell repertoires in COVID-19. Sequencing was performed with immunoSEQ multiplex PCR; in TCRdb, only in-frame clones are kept and a portion is missing. The sample records about 200,000 clones, roughly four fifths being singletons. Sequences were obtained from PBMCs or T cells enriched from blood (not recorded which). These TCRs come from a man in his forties who had recovered from COVID-19. Both conserved end residues are part of each CDR3. A D gene is named only where the DNA matches it firmly. Clone size is not always given. Where it is, it says once, few, many or a class for expanded clones.

TRBJ1-1	TRBV5-1	-	-	CASSLEGVAYTEAFF	TGCGCCAGCAGCTTGGAGGGGGTCGCGTACACTGAAGCTTTCTTT
TRBJ2-2	TRBV4-1	-	TRBD2	CASSLGAGANTGELFF	TGCGCCAGCAGCCTCGGAGCGGGGGCGAACACCGGGGAGCTGTTTTTT
TRBJ2-3	TRBV7-2	-	TRBD2	CASSLIAGVTDTQYF	TGTGCCAGCAGCTTAATAGCGGGGGTGACAGATACGCAGTATTTT
TRBJ2-1	TRBV30	-	TRBD1	CAWSTMGRGYNEQFF	TGTGCCTGGAGTACGATGGGCAGGGGGTACAATGAGCAGTTCTTC
TRBJ1-6	TRBV18	-	-	CASSPRIQGQGKSSPLHF	TGTGCCAGCTCACCAAGGATACAGGGCCAGGGCAAAAGTTCACCCCTCCACTTT
TRBJ2-2	TRBV5-4	-	-	CASSLGGHPPNTGELFF	TGTGCCAGCAGCTTGGGGGGACACCCGCCTAACACCGGGGAGCTGTTTTTT
TRBJ2-5	TRBV19	-	TRBD1	CASSTQGVGGETQYF	TGTGCCAGTAGTACACAGGGGGTGGGCGGGGAGACCCAGTACTTC
TRBJ2-3	TRBV5-4	-	TRBD2	CASRSRGGPDTQYF	TGTGCCAGCAGGTCCCGGGGGGGGCCAGATACGCAGTATTTT
TRBJ2-2	TRBV7-7	few	TRBD1	CASSPGTGITGELFF	TGTGCTAGCAGCCCCGGGACAGGGATCACCGGGGAGCTGTTTTTT
TRBJ1-1	TRBV6-6	-	TRBD1	CASRDRGTEAFF	TGTGCCAGCCGGGACAGGGGAACTGAAGCTTTCTTT
TRBJ2-7	TRBV3-1/TRBV3-2	-	TRBD2	CASSRPSGGFYEQYF	TGTGCCAGCAGCCGTCCTAGCGGGGGATTCTACGAGCAGTACTTC
TRBJ2-7	TRBV12-3/TRBV12-4	-	-	CASSLRGDEQYF	TGTGCCAGCAGTTTAAGGGGTGACGAGCAGTACTTC
TRBJ2-2	TRBV5-1	-	-	CASGQTNTGELFF	TGCGCCAGCGGACAAACGAACACCGGGGAGCTGTTTTTT
TRBJ2-2	TRBV11-2	-	TRBD2	CASSLVRGVSGELFF	TGTGCCAGCAGCTTAGTACGGGGGGTCTCCGGGGAGCTGTTTTTT
TRBJ1-1	TRBV7-6	-	TRBD1	CASSQGQGANTEAFF	TGTGCCAGCAGCCAAGGGCAGGGGGCGAACACTGAAGCTTTCTTT
TRBJ2-7	TRBV4-3	-	TRBD2	CASSPGLAGYEQYF	TGCGCCAGCAGTCCGGGACTAGCGGGGTACGAGCAGTACTTC
TRBJ2-7	TRBV18	once	TRBD1	CASSPDRGREQYF	TGTGCCAGCTCACCGGACAGGGGACGTGAGCAGTACTTC
TRBJ2-2	TRBV7-3	few	TRBD1	CASSLTGAAGELFF	TGTGCCAGCAGCTTGACAGGGGCCGCCGGGGAGCTGTTTTTT
TRBJ2-7	TRBV28	-	-	CASSPPQWYEQYF	TGTGCCAGCAGCCCCCCTCAGTGGTACGAGCAGTACTTC
TRBJ2-4	TRBV5-1	-	-	CASSLEAGSIQYF	TGCGCCAGCAGCTTGGAGGCGGGTAGCATTCAGTACTTC
TRBJ2-3	TRBV3-1/TRBV3-2	few	TRBD2	CASSQARTSGGSTDTQYF	TGTGCCAGCAGCCAAGCAAGGACTAGCGGGGGTAGCACAGATACGCAGTATTTT
TRBJ1-2	TRBV6-5	few	-	CASRWDINYGYTF	TGTGCCAGCAGATGGGACATAAACTATGGCTACACCTTC
TRBJ2-7	TRBV4-1	once	TRBD1	CASSQGNRDSSYEQYF	TGCGCCAGCAGCCAAGGAAACCGGGACAGCTCCTACGAGCAGTACTTC
TRBJ1-1	TRBV6-1	-	-	CASSEQGRGTEAFF	TGTGCCAGCAGTGAACAGGGTAGGGGAACTGAAGCTTTCTTT
TRBJ2-5	TRBV4-3	-	TRBD1	CASSQDADRVQETQYF	TGCGCCAGCAGCCAAGATGCGGACAGGGTTCAAGAGACCCAGTACTTC
TRBJ2-1	TRBV5-8	-	TRBD2	CASSGGLAGAYNEQFF	TGTGCCAGCAGCGGGGGACTAGCGGGGGCCTACAATGAGCAGTTCTTC
TRBJ1-4	TRBV3-1/TRBV3-2	-	-	CASRSSATNEKLFF	TGTGCCAGCAGAAGTTCGGCAACTAATGAAAAACTGTTTTTT
TRBJ2-1	TRBV4-1	-	-	CASSLRVDSYNEQFF	TGCGCCAGCAGCCTGCGGGTAGACTCCTACAATGAGCAGTTCTTC
TRBJ1-2	TRBV5-4	-	-	CASSLVANYGYTF	TGTGCCAGCAGCTTGGTAGCTAACTATGGCTACACCTTC
TRBJ2-3	TRBV5-4	once	TRBD1	CASSPGQGEGGDTDTQYF	TGTGCCAGCAGCCCTGGACAGGGGGAAGGGGGGGACACAGATACGCAGTATTTT
TRBJ2-7	TRBV5-1	-	TRBD1	CASSSQGAHEQYF	TGCGCCAGCAGCTCTCAGGGGGCACACGAGCAGTACTTC
TRBJ1-2	TRBV10-1	-	TRBD1	CASSRDSNYGYTF	TGCGCCAGCAGCCGGGACAGTAACTATGGCTACACCTTC
TRBJ2-3	TRBV2	once	-	CASSDGGTDTQYF	TGTGCCAGCAGTGATGGGGGGACAGATACGCAGTATTTT
TRBJ2-3	TRBV6-2/TRBV6-3	-	-	CASSRHVGDTQYF	TGTGCCAGCAGTCGACATGTGGGAGATACGCAGTATTTT
TRBJ1-6	TRBV4-3	-	-	CASSQDGYNSPLHF	TGCGCCAGCAGCCAAGACGGCTATAATTCACCCCTCCACTTT
TRBJ2-7	TRBV5-1	-	-	CASSHRAGRNSYEQYF	TGCGCCAGCAGCCACCGGGCGGGACGGAATTCTTACGAGCAGTACTTC
TRBJ1-2	TRBV5-1	-	-	CASSPMRDGGYTF	TGCGCCAGCAGCCCTATGCGGGACGGCGGCTACACCTTC
TRBJ2-3	TRBV7-8	-	-	CASSPGSTDTQYF	TGTGCCAGCAGCCCCGGGTCAACAGATACGCAGTATTTT
TRBJ1-2	TRBV19	-	-	CPEEDGYTF	TGTCCTGAGGAGGACGGCTACACCTTC
TRBJ2-7	TRBV18	-	TRBD1	CASSLTGTGHEQYF	TGTGCCAGCTCCCTCACCGGGACAGGCCACGAGCAGTACTTC
TRBJ1-2	TRBV7-3	-	-	CASSLSGQGLEGYTF	TGTGCCAGCAGCTTATCCGGGCAGGGTTTGGAAGGCTACACCTTC
TRBJ1-5	TRBV19	-	-	CASSISQVMVQPQHF	TGTGCCAGTAGTATTTCGCAGGTGATGGTTCAGCCCCAGCATTTT